Sequencing of this T cell receptor (beta chain) was carried out in a study of cytomegalovirus exposure and HLA in healthy donors. Primers included in the PCR were 60 Vbeta and 13 Jbeta primers. Sequencing used immunoSEQ multiplex PCR; TCRdb keeps in-frame clones, though not all of them. The sample lists 130,000 to 150,000 clones, around 78% occurring once. Trimming took 1 base from V and 4 from J; bases not matched to a gene: 3. The CDR3 length is 15 residues. CDR1 and CDR2 from the germline V gene are MGHRA and YSYEKL. Concerning this clone itself: What it binds is not known.

Whole-study results and caveats: CMV serostatus was the sole immune exposure information available. Most subjects' HLA-A and HLA-B alleles were reportedly predicted from TCR beta sequences.

This clonotype originated in a male donor in good health and CMV-seronegative. The sequencing input was PBMCs. J is TRBJ1-5 and V is TRBV4-1; TRBD1 agrees at 8 bases. The CDR3 region has the DNA TGCGCCAGCAGCCAAGGGACAGGGAGGAATCAGCCCCAGCATTTT. It is translated as CASSQGTGRNQPQHF.